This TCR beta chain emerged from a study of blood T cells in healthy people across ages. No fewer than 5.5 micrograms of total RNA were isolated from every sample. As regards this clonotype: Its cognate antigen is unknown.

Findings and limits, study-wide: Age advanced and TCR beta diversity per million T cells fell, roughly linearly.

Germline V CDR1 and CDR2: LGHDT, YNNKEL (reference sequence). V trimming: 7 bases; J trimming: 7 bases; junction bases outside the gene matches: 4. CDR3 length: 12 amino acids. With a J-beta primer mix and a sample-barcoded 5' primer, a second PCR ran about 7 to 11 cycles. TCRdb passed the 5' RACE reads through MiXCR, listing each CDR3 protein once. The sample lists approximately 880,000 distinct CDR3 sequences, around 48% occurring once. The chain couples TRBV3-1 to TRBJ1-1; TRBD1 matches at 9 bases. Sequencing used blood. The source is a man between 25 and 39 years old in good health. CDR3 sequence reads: CASTPGQGEAFF. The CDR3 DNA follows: TGTGCCAGCACACCGGGACAGGGTGAAGCTTTCTTT.